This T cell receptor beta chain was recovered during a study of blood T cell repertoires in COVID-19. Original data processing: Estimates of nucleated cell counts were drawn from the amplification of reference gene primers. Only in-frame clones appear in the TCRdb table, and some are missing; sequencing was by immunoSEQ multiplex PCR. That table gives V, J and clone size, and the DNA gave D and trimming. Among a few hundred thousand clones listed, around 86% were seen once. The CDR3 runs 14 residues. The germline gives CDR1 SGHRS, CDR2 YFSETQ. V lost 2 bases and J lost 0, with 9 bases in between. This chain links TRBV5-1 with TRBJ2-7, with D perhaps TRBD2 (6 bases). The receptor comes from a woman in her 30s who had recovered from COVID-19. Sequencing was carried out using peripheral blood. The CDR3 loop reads CASSFGGASYEQYF. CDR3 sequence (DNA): TGCGCCAGCAGCTTCGGAGGGGCCTCCTACGAGCAGTACTTC.